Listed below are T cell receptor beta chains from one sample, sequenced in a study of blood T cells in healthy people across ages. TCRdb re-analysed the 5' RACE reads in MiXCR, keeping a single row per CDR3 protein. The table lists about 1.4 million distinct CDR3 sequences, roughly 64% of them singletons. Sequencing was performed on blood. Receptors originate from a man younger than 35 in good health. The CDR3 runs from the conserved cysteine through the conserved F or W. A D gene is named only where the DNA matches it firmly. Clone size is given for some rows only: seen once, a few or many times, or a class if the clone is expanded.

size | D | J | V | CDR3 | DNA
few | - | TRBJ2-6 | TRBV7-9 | CASSSSGGANVLTF | TGTGCCAGCAGCTCCTCGGGAGGGGCCAACGTCCTGACTTTC
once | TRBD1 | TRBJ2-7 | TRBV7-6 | CASSLPGQSHEQYF | TGTGCCAGCAGCCTGCCGGGACAGTCGCACGAGCAGTACTTC
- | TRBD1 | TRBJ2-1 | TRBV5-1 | CPSSLGDRGRDEQFF | TGCCCCAGCAGCTTAGGGGACAGGGGGCGAGATGAGCAGTTCTTC
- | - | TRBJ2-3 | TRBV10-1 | CASSESRASTDTQYF | TGCGCCAGCAGTGAGTCGAGGGCTAGCACAGATACGCAGTATTTT
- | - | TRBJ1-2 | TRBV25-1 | CASSEVGGYGYTF | TGTGCCAGCTCCGAAGTCGGAGGGTATGGCTACACCTTC
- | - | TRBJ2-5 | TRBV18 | CASSHRDPQETQYF | TGTGCCAGCTCACACCGGGACCCCCAAGAGACCCAGTACTTC
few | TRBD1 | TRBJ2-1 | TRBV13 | CASSSGTVVNEQFF | TGTGCCAGCAGCTCCGGGACAGTGGTCAATGAGCAGTTCTTC
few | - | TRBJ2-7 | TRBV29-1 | CSVQKGGPYEQYF | TGCAGCGTTCAAAAGGGGGGGCCGTACGAGCAGTACTTC
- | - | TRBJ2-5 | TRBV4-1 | CASSQVPTVETQYF | TGCGCCAGCAGCCAAGTCCCAACCGTCGAGACCCAGTACTTC
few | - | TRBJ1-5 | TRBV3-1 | CASSQLSNQPQHF | TGTGCCAGCAGCCAGCTCTCTAATCAGCCCCAGCATTTT
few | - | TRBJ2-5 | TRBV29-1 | CSVSGGEALVGPPQETQYF | TGCAGCGTTTCGGGCGGCGAGGCGTTGGTAGGACCCCCCCAAGAGACCCAGTACTTC
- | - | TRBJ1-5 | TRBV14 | CASSPGSAQPQHF | TGTGCCAGCAGCCCCGGCAGCGCTCAGCCCCAGCATTTT
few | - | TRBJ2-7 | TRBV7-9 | CASSSYSSYEQYF | TGTGCCAGCAGTTCTTACAGCTCCTACGAGCAGTACTTC
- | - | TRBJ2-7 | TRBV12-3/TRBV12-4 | CASGLTSYEQYF | TGTGCCAGCGGACTGACGTCCTACGAGCAGTACTTC
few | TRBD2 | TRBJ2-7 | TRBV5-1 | CASSFNLTATSGRLWSSYEQYF | TGCGCCAGCAGCTTCAACCTGACTGCGACTAGCGGGAGGCTATGGAGCTCCTACGAGCAGTACTTC
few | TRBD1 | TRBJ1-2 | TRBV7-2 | CASSPDRSEGYTF | TGTGCCAGCAGCCCGGACAGGTCGGAGGGCTACACCTTC
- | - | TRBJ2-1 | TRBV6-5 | CASKDYNEQFF | TGTGCCAGCAAAGACTACAATGAGCAGTTCTTC
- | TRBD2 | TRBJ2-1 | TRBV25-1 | CASSALAGDNEQFF | TGTGCCAGCAGTGCACTAGCGGGAGACAATGAGCAGTTCTTC